These 7 T cell receptor beta chains share one sample of origin, sequenced in a study of T-cell reconstitution after alpha-beta-depleted transplantation in children. Researchers prepared the TCRbeta library using unique molecular identifiers, the study reports. MiXCR, applied by TCRdb to the PCR reads, yields one record per CDR3 protein. The sample has approximately 420,000 distinct CDR3 sequences, about a tenth seen once. The sequencing used PBMCs from the stem cell graft donor, collected from the stem cell graft. Every receptor here comes from a human donor who donated a stem cell graft to a child with acute myeloid leukemia.

This clonotype occurred many times. The rearrangement joins TRBV9 to TRBJ2-1, with D possibly being TRBD2 (7 bases). CDR1 is SGDLS, CDR2 YYNGEE, per germline. The V end lost 3 bases, the J end lost 6 bases, and 13 bases lay between the germline ends. CDR3 size: 14 residues. The CDR3 is CASSDVGGRNEQFF. In DNA form, the CDR3 reads TGTGCCAGCAGCGACGTGGGGGGGCGCAATGAGCAGTTCTTC.

The V gene is TRBV12-3 or TRBV12-4, the J gene TRBJ2-5; 8 positions match TRBD2. CDR3 size: 16 residues. Trimming took 6 bases from V and 5 from J; bases not matched to a gene: 14. The CDR3 DNA reads TGTGCCAGCAGCAACCCGGGACTAGGGGTAGCGGAGACCCAGTACTTC. Residues: CASSNPGLGVAETQYF.

This clonotype was detected a few times. The gene calls are TRBV6-5 and TRBJ2-5, with D perhaps TRBD1 or TRBD2 (6 bases each). The V and J ends lost 2 bases and 6 bases respectively, with 16 bases between them. The V gene's germline CDR1 is MNHEY and CDR2 SVGAGI. The CDR3 is made up of 15 amino acids. DNA for the CDR3: TGTGCCAGCAGTTACACCCTGGGGGGCGCTCAGACCCAGTACTTC. This codes for CASSYTLGGAQTQYF.

This clonotype was seen many times. The rearrangement links TRBV7-9 to TRBJ2-1; 10 bases map to TRBD2. The CDR3 has 15 residues. V dropped 3 bases and J dropped 2; count of bases not matched to a gene: 1. CDR1 and CDR2 (germline): SEHNR, FQNEAQ (reference sequence). The CDR3 loop is CASSLLAGAYNEQFF. CDR3 nucleotides: TGTGCCAGCAGCTTGCTAGCGGGAGCCTACAATGAGCAGTTCTTC.

The genes are TRBV24-1 and TRBJ2-1; 13 bases are a match to TRBD2. Germline CDR1 and CDR2: KGHDR and SFDVKD. The CDR3 totals 15 residues. V shed 4 bases and J 6 bases; nucleotides not matched to a gene: 2. The CDR3 bases are TGTGCCACCAGTGAGGGACTAGCGGGGTTCAATGAGCAGTTCTTC. This translates into CATSEGLAGFNEQFF.

This clonotype appeared a few times. The V call is TRBV3-1, the J call TRBJ2-3, with a tentative D call TRBD2 (6 bases). Looked up from germline, CDR1 is LGHDT and CDR2 is YNNKEL (reference sequence). The CDR3 spans 14 residues. V shed 8 bases and J shed 0 bases, with 12 bases lying between them. The CDR3, as DNA: TGTGCCAGCGGAGGGACGGCGAGCACAGATACGCAGTATTTT. It is translated as CASGGTASTDTQYF.

The rearrangement uses TRBV6-1 and TRBJ2-7; 9 bases match TRBD1. CDR3 length: 13 amino acids. Germline trimming cut 7 bases from V and 2 bases from J; bases unmatched to any gene: 3. The germline V gene has CDR1 MNHNS and CDR2 SASEGT. CDR3 residues: CASNGQGTYEQYV. The CDR3 DNA reads as TGTGCCAGCAACGGACAGGGGACCTACGAGCAGTACGTC.